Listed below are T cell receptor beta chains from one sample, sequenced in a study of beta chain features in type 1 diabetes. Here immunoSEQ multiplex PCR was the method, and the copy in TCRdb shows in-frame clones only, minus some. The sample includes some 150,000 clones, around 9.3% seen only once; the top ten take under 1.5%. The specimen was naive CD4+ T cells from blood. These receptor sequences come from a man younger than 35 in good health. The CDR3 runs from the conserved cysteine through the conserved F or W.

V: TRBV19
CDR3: CASKLAEVYNEQFF

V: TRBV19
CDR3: CASQRGLAREQPQHF

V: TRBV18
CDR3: CASSPRRTDTQETQYF

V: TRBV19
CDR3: CASSLMRGPYEQYF

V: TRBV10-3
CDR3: CAISELPSGNTIYF

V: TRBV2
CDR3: CASSGQGANYGYTF

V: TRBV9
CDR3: CASSPTGSGGADLRNEQFF

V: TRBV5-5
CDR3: CASTTGGGLQPQHF

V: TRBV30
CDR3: CACLFSGNTIYF

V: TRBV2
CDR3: CASRQGSEQYF

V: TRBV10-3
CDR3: CATGQGSSGNTIYF

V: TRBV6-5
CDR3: CASRPTGGNEQYF

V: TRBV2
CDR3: CASSAAAQNYGYTF

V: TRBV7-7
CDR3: CASSLKQFPDTQYF

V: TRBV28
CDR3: CASRIGSNQPQHF

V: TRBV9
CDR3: CASSVVGTGVIGELFF

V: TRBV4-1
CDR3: CASSHPGTGPHYGYTF

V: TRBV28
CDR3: CASSGDIRGEQYF

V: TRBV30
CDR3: CAWSVGVSSYEQYF

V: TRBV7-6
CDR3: CASSPGTGDVSNQPQHF

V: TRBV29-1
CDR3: CSVEKTGSYNEQFF

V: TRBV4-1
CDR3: CASSRYRDSLYEQYF

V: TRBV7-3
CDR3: CASSLRLAGTDTQYF

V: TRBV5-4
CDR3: CASSLVARATDTQYF

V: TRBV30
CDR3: CAWTVDQETQYF

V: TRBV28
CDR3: CASSLPTGWDQPQHF

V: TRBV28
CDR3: CASSLTDSSYTF

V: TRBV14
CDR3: CASSQKQNSPLHF

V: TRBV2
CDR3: CASTGQGTRTDTQYF

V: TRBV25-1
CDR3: CASSESGGKEKLFF

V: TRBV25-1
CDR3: CASPEPGGGPYNEQFF

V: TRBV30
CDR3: CAWDSGIGYEQYF

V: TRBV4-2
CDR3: CASSPTFSSYNEQFF

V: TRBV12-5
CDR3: CASGTSTANTGELFF

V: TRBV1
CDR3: CTSSQAVYEQFF

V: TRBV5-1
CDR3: CASSLAMVRGRSTDTQYF

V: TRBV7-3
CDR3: CASSRGGREAGTQYF

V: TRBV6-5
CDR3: CASSYSGVRSYEQYF

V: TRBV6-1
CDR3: CASSEPKASGANVLTF

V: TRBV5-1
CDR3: CASSLAAGYQETQYF

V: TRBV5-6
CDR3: CASSLGDRNSPLHF

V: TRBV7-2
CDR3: CASSGTSVQETQYF

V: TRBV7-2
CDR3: CASSLGGGQTQYF

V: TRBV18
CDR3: CASSPVVYENTEAFF